A selection of T cell receptor beta chains follows, all from one sample in a study of blood T cell repertoires in COVID-19. Sequencing used immunoSEQ multiplex PCR; TCRdb keeps in-frame clones, though not all of them. The sample has about 220,000 clones; around four fifths are singletons. Material: peripheral blood. These receptors came from a woman in her sixties or seventies who had recovered from COVID-19. Each CDR3 is given with its conserved first and last residue. D genes are given only for firm matches. The size of a clone is reported for some rows only, either as once, few or many, or as a class for expanded clones.

>NA|NA|TRBJ1-4|TRBV30
TGTGCCTGGAGTAAGACAGACACTAATGAAAAACTGTTTTTT
CAWSKTDTNEKLFF
>TRBD1|NA|TRBJ1-2|TRBV30
TGTGCCTGGGGTGCAGGGGGCGCTTCCTATGGCTACACCTTC
CAWGAGGASYGYTF
>TRBD1|NA|TRBJ1-2|TRBV2
TGTGCCAGCAGTGAAGGCCGTGACAGGGGGTTCTATGGCTACACCTTC
CASSEGRDRGFYGYTF
>NA|NA|TRBJ2-7|TRBV19
TGTGCCAGTAGTATAGGCCAGGGCCACGAGCAGTACTTC
CASSIGQGHEQYF
>TRBD1|NA|TRBJ1-1|TRBV9
TGTGCCAGCTCCAGACAGGGGCCCAACGAAGCTTTCTTT
CASSRQGPNEAFF
>NA|NA|TRBJ1-2|TRBV19
TGTGCCAGTTCTCAGGGGATTGGAGGCTACACCTTC
CASSQGIGGYTF
>NA|NA|TRBJ2-3|TRBV4-3
TGCGCCAGCAGCCGGCGGTACACAGATACGCAGTATTTT
CASSRRYTDTQYF
>TRBD2|few|TRBJ2-2|TRBV19
TGTGCCAGTAGTTCCAGGGGACTAGTGGCGGCCGGGGAGCTGTTTTTT
CASSSRGLVAAGELFF
>NA|NA|TRBJ1-4|TRBV19
TGTGCCAGTAGTTCCGATGAAAAACTGTTTTTT
CASSSDEKLFF
>NA|NA|TRBJ1-3|TRBV30
TGTGCCTTCTACCATGCTGGACAACCCGGAAACACCATATATTTT
CAFYHAGQPGNTIYF
>TRBD1|many|TRBJ1-3|TRBV7-8
TGTGCCAGCAGCTTTAGAGGGGGCGCTCCGGGAGGAAACACCATATATTTT
CASSFRGGAPGGNTIYF
>TRBD2|NA|TRBJ2-2|TRBV7-3
TGTGCCAGCAGCCCCGGGACTAGCGGGGGAACCGGGGAGCTGTTTTTT
CASSPGTSGGTGELFF
>NA|NA|TRBJ1-2|TRBV7-8
TGTGCCAGCAGCGCGGTATACAGGATCCAATCCTATGGCTACACCTTC
CASSAVYRIQSYGYTF
>TRBD1|NA|TRBJ1-6|TRBV5-1
TGCGCCAGCAGCTGGGACAGGGGAAATTCACCCCTCCACTTT
CASSWDRGNSPLHF
>NA|many|TRBJ1-5|TRBV5-3
TGTGCCAGAAGTTGGGTGGGGCGGGGACAGCCCCAGCATTTT
CARSWVGRGQPQHF
>NA|once|TRBJ1-1|TRBV15
TGTGCCACCAGCAGAGAACAAAGCACTGAAGCTTTCTTT
CATSREQSTEAFF
>TRBD1|NA|TRBJ2-7|TRBV5-1
TGCGCCAGCAGCTCTGGGGCCCCCGGGACAGCTTCCTACGAGCAGTACTTC
CASSSGAPGTASYEQYF
>TRBD1|NA|TRBJ1-1|TRBV7-8
TGTGCCAGCAGCTACGACAGGGCGGGGACTGAAGCTTTCTTT
CASSYDRAGTEAFF
>TRBD1|NA|TRBJ2-5|TRBV9
TGTGCCAGCAGCGTAAGCTTAGGGGGCGGAGAGACCCAGTACTTC
CASSVSLGGGETQYF
>TRBD2|NA|TRBJ2-2|TRBV5-1
TGCGCCAGCAGCTTAGGTAGCGGGGAGACCGGGGAGCTGTTTTTT
CASSLGSGETGELFF
>TRBD1|NA|TRBJ2-7|TRBV7-8
TGTGCCAGCAGCTTAGCTCCGGGACAGGTTTTCTACGAGCAGTACTTC
CASSLAPGQVFYEQYF